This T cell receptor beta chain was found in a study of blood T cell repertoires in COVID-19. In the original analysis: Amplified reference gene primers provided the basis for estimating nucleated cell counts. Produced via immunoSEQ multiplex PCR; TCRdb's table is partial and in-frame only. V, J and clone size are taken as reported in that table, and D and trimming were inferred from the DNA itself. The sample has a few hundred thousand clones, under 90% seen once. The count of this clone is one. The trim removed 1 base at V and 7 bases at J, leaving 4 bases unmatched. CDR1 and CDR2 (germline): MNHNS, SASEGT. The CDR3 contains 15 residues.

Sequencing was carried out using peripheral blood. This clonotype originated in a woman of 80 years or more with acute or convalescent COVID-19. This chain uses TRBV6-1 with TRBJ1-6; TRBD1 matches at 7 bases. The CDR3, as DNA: TGTGCCAGCAGTGAAGTGAGGGGGCGGAATTCACCCCTCCACTTT. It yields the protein CASSEVRGRNSPLHF.